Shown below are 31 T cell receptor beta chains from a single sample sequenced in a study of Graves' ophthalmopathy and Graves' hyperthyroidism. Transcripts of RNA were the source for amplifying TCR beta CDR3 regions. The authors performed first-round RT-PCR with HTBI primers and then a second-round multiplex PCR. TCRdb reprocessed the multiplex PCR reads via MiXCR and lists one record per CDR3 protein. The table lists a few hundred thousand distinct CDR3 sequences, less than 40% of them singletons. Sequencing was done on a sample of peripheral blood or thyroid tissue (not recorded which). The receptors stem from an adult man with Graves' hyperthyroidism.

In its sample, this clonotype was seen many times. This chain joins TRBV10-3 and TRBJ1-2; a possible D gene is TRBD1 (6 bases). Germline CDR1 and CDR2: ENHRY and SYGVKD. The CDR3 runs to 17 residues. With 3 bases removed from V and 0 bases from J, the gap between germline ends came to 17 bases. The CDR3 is CAISEQLWTDSNYGYTF. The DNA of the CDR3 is TGTGCCATCAGTGAACAATTATGGACAGACTCTAACTATGGCTACACCTTC.

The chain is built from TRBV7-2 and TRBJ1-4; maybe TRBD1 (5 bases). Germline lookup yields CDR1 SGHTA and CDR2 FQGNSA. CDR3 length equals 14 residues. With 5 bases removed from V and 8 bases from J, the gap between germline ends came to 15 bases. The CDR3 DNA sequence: TGTGCCAGCAGCGTAGGTCCGGGGCAAGAAAAACTGTTTTTT. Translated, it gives CASSVGPGQEKLFF.

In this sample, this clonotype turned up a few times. The CDR3 DNA reads TGTGCCAGCAGAATGACTAGGGAGTTGTACGAGCAGTACTTC. Its protein product is CASRMTRELYEQYF. The chain uses TRBV28 and TRBJ2-7, with D possibly matching TRBD2 (6 bases). V was trimmed by 6 bases and J by 4 bases, leaving 16 bases between them. CDR1 and CDR2 from the germline V gene are MDHEN and SYDVKM. The CDR3 is 14 amino acids.

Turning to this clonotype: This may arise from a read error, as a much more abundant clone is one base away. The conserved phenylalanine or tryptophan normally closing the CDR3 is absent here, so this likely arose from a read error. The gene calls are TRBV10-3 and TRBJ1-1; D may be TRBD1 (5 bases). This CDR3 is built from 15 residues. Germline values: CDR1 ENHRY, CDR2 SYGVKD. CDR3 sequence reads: CASSYSSSRGAEAFL. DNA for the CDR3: TGTGCCAGCAGTTACTCCTCCAGCCGTGGGGCCGAAGCTTTCCTT.

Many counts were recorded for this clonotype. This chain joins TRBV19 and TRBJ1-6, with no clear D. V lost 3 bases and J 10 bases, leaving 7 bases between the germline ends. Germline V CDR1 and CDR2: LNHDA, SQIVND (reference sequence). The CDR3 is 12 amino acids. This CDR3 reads CASSMGNSPLHF. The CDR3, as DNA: TGTGCCAGTAGTATGGGGAACTCACCCCTCCACTTT. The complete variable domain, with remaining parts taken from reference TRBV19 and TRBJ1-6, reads DGGITQSPKYLFRKEGQNVTLSCEQNLNHDAMYWYRQDPGQGLRLIYYSQIVNDFQKGDIAEGYSVSREKKESFPLTVTSAQKNPTAFYLCASSMGNSPLHFGNGTRLTVT.

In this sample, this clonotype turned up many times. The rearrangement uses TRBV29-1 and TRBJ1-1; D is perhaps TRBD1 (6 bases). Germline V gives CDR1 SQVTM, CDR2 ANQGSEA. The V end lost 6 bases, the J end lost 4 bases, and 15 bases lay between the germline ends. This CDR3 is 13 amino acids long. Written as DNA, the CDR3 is TGCAGCGTCACGAAAGGGGGAGGCACTGAAGCTTTCTTT. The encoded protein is CSVTKGGGTEAFF.

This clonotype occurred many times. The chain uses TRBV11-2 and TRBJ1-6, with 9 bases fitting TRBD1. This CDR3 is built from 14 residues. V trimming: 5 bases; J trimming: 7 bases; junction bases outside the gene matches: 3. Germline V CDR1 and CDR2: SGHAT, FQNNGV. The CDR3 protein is CASSIGTGNSPLHF. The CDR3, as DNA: TGTGCCAGCAGCATTGGGACAGGGAATTCACCCCTCCACTTT.

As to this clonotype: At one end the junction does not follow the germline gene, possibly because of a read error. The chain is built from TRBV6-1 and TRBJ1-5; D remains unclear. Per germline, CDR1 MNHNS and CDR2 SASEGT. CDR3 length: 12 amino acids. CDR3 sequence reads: CASRGSNQPQRF. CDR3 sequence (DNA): TGTGCCAGCAGGGGTTCGAATCAGCCCCAGCGTTTT.

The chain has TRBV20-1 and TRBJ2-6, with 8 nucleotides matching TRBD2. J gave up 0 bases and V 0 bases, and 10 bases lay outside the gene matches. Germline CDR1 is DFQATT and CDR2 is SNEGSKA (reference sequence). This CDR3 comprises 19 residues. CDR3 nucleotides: TGCAGTGCTAGAGATAGACTAGCGAGGAGGCTCTCTGGGGCCAACGTCCTGACTTTC. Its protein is CSARDRLARRLSGANVLTF.

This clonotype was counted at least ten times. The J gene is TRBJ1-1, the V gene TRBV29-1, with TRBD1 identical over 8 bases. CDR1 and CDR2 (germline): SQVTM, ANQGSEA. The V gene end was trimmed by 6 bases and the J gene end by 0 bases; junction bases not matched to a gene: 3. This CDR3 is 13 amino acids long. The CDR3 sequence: CSVRTGMNTEAFF. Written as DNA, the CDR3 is TGCAGCGTCCGGACAGGGATGAACACTGAAGCTTTCTTT.

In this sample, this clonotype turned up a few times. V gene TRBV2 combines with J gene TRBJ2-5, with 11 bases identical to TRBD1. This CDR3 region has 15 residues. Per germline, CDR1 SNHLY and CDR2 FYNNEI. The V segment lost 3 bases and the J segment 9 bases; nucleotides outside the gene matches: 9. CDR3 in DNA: TGTGCCAGCAGTGACAGGACAGGGGGCACTCAGCCCCAGTACTTC. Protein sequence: CASSDRTGGTQPQYF.

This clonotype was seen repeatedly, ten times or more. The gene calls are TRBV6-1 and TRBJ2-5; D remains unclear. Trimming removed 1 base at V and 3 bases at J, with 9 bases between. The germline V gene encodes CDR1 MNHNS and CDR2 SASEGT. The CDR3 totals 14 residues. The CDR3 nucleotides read TGTGCCAGCAGTGAAGGCTTTAGGGAAGAGACCCAGTACTTC. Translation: CASSEGFREETQYF.

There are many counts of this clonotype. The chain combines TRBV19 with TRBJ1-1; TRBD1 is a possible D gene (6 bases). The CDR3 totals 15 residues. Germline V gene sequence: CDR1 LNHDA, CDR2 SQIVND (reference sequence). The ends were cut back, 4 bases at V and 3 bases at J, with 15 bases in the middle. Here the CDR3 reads CASSKGRGWDTEAFF. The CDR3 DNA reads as TGTGCCAGTAGTAAGGGCAGGGGTTGGGACACTGAAGCTTTCTTT.

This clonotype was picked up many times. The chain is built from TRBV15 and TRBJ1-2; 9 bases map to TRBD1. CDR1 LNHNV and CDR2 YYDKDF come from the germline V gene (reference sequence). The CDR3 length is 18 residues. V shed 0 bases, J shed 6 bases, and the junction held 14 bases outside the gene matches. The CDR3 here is CATSRDSGTGTGINGYTF. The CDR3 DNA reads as TGTGCCACCAGCAGAGATTCGGGAACCGGGACAGGGATAAATGGCTACACCTTC.

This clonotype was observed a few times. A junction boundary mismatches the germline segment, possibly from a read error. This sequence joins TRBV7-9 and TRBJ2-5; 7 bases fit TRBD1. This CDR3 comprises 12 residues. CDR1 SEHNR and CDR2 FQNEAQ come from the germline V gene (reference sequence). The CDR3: CAADRVQGTQYF. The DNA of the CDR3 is TGTGCTGCTGACAGGGTCCAAGGGACCCAGTACTTC.

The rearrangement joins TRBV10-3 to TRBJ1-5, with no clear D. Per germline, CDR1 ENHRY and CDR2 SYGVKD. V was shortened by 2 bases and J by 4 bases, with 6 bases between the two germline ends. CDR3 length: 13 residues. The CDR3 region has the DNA TGTGCCATCAGTGAGACGGCTAATCAGCCCCAGCATTTT. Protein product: CAISETANQPQHF.

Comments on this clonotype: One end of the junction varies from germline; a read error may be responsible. The CDR3 spells CSFDPTGETQYF. In nucleotides, the CDR3 is TGCAGCTTTGACCCAACGGGGGAGACCCAGTACTTC. V is TRBV29-1 and J is TRBJ2-5, with D maybe TRBD2 (5 bases). The CDR3 contains 12 residues. Per germline, CDR1 SQVTM and CDR2 ANQGSEA.

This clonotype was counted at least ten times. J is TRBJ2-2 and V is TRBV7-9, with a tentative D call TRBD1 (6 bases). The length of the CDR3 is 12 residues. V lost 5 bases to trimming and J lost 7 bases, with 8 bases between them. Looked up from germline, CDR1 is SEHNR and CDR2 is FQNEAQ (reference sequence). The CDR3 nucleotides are TGTGCCAGCAGCAGGGGGATCGGGGAGCTGTTTTTT. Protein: CASSRGIGELFF.

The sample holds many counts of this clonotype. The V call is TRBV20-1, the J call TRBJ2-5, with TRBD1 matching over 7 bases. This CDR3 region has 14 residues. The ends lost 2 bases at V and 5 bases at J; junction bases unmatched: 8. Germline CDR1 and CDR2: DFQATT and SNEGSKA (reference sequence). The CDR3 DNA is TGCAGTGCTAGAAAACTTACAGGGGACGAGACCCAGTACTTC. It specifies CSARKLTGDETQYF.

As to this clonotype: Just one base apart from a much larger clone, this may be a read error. The DNA for the CDR3 is TGCGCCAGCAGCTTGGGGGCGGCAGGCTATGGCTACACCTTC. This sequence encodes CASSLGAAGYGYTF. The V and J genes are TRBV5-1 and TRBJ1-2; no clear D. Trimming took off 0 bases at V and 4 bases at J, with 10 bases between the two ends. CDR1 is SGHRS, CDR2 YFSETQ, per germline. This CDR3 is built from 14 residues.

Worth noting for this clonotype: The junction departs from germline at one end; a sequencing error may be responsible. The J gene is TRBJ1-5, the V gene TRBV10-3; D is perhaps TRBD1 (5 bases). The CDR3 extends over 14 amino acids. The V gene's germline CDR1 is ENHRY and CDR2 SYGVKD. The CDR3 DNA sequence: TGTGCCAGCAGTTCAGGGTTTAGGTCCCAGCCCCAGCATTTT. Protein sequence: CASSSGFRSQPQHF.

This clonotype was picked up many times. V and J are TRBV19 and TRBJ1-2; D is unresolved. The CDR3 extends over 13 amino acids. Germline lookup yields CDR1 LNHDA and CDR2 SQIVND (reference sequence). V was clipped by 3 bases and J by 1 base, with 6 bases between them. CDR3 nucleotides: TGTGCCAGTAGTATGGCGGATAACTATGGCTACACCTTC. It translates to CASSMADNYGYTF.

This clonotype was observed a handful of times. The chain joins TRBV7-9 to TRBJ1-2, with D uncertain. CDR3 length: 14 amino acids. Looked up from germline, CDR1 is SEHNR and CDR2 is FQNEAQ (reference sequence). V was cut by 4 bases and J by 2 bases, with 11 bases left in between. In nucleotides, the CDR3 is TGTGCCAGCAGCTACCGGACTATAAACTATGGCTACACCTTC. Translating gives CASSYRTINYGYTF.

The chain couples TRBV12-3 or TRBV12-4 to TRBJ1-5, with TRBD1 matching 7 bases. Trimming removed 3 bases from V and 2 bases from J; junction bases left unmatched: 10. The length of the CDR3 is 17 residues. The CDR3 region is CASSFGQGGRGNQPQHF. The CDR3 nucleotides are TGTGCCAGCAGTTTTGGGCAGGGGGGTCGTGGCAATCAGCCCCAGCATTTT.

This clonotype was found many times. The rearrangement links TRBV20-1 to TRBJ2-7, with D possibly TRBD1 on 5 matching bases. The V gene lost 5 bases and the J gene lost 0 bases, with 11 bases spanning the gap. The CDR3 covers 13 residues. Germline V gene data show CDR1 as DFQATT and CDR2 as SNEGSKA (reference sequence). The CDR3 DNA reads TGCAGTGCTGGCTCTGACAGCTCCTACGAGCAGTACTTC. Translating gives CSAGSDSSYEQYF.

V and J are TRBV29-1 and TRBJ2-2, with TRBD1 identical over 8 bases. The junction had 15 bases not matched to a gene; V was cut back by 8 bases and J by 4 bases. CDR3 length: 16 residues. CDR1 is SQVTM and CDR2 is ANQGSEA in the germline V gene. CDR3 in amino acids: CSLAAGGVLSTGELFF. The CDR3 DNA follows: TGCAGCTTGGCGGCAGGGGGCGTCTTGAGCACCGGGGAGCTGTTTTTT.

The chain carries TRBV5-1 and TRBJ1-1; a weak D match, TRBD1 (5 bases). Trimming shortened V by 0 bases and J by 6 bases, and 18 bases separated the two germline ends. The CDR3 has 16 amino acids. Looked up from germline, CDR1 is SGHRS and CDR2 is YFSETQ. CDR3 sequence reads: CASSLASGRFKSEAFF. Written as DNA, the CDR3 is TGCGCCAGCAGCTTGGCCTCGGGGCGGTTCAAATCTGAAGCTTTCTTT.

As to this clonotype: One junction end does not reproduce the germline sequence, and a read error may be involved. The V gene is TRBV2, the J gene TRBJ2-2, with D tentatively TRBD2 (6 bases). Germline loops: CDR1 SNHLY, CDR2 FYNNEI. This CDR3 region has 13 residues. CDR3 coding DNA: TGTGCCAGCAGTGGACCGGGGGTCGGGGAGCCGTTTTTT. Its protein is CASSGPGVGEPFF. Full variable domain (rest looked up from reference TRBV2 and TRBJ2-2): EPEVTQTPSHQVTQMGQEVILRCVPISNHLYFYWYRQILGQKVEFLVSFYNNEISEKSEIFDDQFSVERPDGSNFTLKIRSTKLEDSAMYFCASSGPGVGEPFFGEGSRLTVL.

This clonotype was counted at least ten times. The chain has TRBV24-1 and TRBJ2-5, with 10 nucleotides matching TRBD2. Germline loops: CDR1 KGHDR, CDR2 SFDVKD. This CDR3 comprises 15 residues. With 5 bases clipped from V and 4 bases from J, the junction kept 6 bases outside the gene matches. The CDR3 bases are TGTGCCACCAGTGTTAGCCTAGCGGGAGCAGAGACCCAGTACTTC. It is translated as CATSVSLAGAETQYF.

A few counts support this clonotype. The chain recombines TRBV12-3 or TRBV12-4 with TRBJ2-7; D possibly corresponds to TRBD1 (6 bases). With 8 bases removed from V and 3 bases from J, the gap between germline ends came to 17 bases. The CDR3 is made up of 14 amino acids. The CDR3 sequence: CASGSDRLNYEQYF. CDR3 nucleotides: TGTGCCAGCGGTAGCGACAGGCTCAACTACGAGCAGTACTTC.

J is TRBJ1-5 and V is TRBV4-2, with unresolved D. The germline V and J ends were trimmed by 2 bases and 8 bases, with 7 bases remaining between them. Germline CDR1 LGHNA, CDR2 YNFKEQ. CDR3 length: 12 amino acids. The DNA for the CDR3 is TGTGCCAGCAGCCAAAGCGGGGAGCCCCAGCATTTT. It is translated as CASSQSGEPQHF.